This T cell receptor (beta chain) was found in a study of cytomegalovirus exposure and HLA in healthy donors. This CDR3 contains 15 residues. Per the germline V gene, CDR1 is SNHLY and CDR2 is FYNNEI. V trimming: 6 bases; J trimming: 1 base; junction bases outside the gene matches: 5. PCR amplification relied on 60 Vbeta primers (plus 13 Jbeta primers). The assay was immunoSEQ multiplex PCR, and TCRdb's table has in-frame clones only and misses some. The sample holds 90,000 or so clones, over 65% seen once. The material sequenced was PBMCs. J is TRBJ2-4 and V is TRBV2; 8 bases are shared with TRBD2. This receptor was taken from a middle-aged man in good health and CMV-seronegative. The CDR3, as DNA: TGTGCCAGCAGCGGGGGGGGCGCCGCCAAAAACATTCAGTACTTC. Translating it yields CASSGGGAAKNIQYF.